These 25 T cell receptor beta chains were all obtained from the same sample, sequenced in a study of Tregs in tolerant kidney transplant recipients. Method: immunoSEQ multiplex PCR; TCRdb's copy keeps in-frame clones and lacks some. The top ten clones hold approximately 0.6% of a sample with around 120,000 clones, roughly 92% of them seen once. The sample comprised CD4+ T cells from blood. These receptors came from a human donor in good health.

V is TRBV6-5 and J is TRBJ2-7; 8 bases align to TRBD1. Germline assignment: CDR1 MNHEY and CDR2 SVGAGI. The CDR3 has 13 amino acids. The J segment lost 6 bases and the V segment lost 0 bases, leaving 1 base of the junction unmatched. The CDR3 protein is CASSYSQGVEQYF. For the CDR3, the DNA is TGTGCCAGCAGTTACTCACAGGGGGTCGAGCAGTACTTC.

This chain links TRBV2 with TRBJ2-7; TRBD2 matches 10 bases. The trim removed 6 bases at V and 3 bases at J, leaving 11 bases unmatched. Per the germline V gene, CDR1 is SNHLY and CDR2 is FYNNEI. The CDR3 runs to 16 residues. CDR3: CASRATPQREGYEQYF. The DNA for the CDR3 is TGTGCCAGCAGGGCTACCCCCCAGCGGGAGGGCTACGAGCAGTACTTC.

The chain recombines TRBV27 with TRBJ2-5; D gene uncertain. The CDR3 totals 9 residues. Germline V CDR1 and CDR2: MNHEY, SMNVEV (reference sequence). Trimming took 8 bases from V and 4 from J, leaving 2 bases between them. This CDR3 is CASRETQYF. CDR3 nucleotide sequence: TGTGCCAGCCGAGAGACCCAGTACTTC.

The CDR3: CASSILDNQPQHF. The CDR3 DNA reads TGTGCCAGCTCAATCCTGGACAATCAGCCCCAGCATTTT. The chain carries TRBV18 and TRBJ1-5; D not resolved. Trimming removed 5 bases from V and 3 bases from J, with 8 bases in between. Germline assignment: CDR1 KGHSH and CDR2 LQKENI. The CDR3 extends over 13 amino acids.

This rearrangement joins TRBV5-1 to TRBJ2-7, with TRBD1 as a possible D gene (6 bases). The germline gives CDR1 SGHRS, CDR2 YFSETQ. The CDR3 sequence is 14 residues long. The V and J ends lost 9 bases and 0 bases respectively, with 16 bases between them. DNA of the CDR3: TGCGCCACCAAGGGGACACAGAGCTCCTACGAGCAGTACTTC. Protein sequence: CATKGTQSSYEQYF.

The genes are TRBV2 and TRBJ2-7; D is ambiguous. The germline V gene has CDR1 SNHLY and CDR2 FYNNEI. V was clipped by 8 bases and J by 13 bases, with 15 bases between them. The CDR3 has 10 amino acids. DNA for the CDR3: TGTGCCAGCTCCCGCTCCGGTCTCTACTTC. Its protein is CASSRSGLYF. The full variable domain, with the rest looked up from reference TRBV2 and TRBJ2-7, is EPEVTQTPSHQVTQMGQEVILRCVPISNHLYFYWYRQILGQKVEFLVSFYNNEISEKSEIFDDQFSVERPDGSNFTLKIRSTKLEDSAMYFCASSRSGLYFGPGTRLTVT.

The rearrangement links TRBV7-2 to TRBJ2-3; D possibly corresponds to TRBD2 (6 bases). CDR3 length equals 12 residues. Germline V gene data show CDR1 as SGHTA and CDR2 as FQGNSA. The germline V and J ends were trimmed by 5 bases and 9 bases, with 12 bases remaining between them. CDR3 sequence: CASSHRDSTQYF. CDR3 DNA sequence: TGTGCCAGCAGCCACCGGGACTCGACGCAGTATTTT. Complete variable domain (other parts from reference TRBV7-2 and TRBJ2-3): GAGVSQSPSNKVTEKGKDVELRCDPISGHTALYWYRQSLGQGLEFLIYFQGNSAPDKSGLPSDRFSAERTGGSVSTLTIQRTQQEDSAVYLCASSHRDSTQYFGPGTRLTVL.

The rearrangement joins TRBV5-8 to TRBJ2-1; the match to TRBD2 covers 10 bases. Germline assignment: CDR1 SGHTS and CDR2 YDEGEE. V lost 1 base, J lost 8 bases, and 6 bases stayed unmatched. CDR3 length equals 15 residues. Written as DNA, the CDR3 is TGTGCCAGCAGCTTGCAGGGGCTAGCGGGAGATGAGCAGTTCTTC. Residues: CASSLQGLAGDEQFF. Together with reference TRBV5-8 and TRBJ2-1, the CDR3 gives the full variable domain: EAGVTQSPTHLIKTRGQQATLRCSPISGHTSVYWYQQALGLGLQFLLWYDEGEERNRGNFPPRFSGRQFPNYSSELNVNALELEDSALYLCASSLQGLAGDEQFFGPGTRLTVL.

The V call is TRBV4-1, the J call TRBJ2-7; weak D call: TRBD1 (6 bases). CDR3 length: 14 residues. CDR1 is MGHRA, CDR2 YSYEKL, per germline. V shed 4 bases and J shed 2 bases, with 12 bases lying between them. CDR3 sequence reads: CASSLAGTTYEQYF. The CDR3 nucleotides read TGCGCCAGCAGCCTGGCCGGGACAACCTACGAGCAGTACTTC.

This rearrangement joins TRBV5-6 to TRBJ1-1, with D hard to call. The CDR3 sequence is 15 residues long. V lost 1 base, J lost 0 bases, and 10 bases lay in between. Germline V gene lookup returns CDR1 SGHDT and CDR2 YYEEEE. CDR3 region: CASSLLGSMNTEAFF. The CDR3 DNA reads TGTGCCAGCAGCTTGCTTGGATCCATGAACACTGAAGCTTTCTTT.

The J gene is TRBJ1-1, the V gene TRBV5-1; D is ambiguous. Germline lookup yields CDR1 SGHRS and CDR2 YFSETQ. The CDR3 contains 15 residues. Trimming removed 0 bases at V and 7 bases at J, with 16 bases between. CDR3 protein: CASSLGGLAHLEAFF. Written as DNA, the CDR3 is TGCGCCAGCAGCTTGGGTGGACTTGCCCACCTTGAAGCTTTCTTT.

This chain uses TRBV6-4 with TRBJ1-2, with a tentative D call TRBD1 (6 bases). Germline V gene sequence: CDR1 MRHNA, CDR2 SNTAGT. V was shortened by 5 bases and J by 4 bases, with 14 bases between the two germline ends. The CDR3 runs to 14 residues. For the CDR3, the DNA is TGTGCCAGCAGTAAGGAACAGGGCAGCTATGGCTACACCTTC. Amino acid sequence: CASSKEQGSYGYTF.

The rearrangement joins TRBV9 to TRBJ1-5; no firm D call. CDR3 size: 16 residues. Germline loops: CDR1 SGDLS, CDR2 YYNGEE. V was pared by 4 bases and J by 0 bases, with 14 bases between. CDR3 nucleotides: TGTGCCAGCAGCCCGGGTCAGCCATATAGCAATCAGCCCCAGCATTTT. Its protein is CASSPGQPYSNQPQHF.

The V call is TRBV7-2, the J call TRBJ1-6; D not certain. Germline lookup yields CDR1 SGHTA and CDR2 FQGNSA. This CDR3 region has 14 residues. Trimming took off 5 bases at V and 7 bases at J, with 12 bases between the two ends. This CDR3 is CASSPGPGNSPLHF. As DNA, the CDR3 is TGTGCCAGCAGCCCTGGGCCTGGGAATTCACCCCTCCACTTT.

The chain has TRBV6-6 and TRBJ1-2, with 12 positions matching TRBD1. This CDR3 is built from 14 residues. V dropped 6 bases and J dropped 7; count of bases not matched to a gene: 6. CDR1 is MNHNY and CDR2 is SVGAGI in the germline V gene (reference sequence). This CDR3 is CASRPGQGASGYTF. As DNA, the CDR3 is TGTGCCAGCAGGCCGGGACAGGGGGCTTCTGGCTACACCTTC.

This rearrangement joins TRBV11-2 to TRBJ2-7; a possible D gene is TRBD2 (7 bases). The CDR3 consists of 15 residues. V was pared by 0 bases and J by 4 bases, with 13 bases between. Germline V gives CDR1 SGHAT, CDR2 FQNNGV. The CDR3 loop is CASSLEGGRVYEQYF. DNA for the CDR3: TGTGCCAGCAGCTTAGAGGGGGGGCGGGTTTACGAGCAGTACTTC.

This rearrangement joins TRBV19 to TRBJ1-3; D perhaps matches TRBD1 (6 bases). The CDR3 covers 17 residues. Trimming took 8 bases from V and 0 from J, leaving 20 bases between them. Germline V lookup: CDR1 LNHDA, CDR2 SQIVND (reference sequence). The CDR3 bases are TGTGCCAGTGGGGGCAGGGCAGTAAAGTTCTCTGGAAACACCATATATTTT. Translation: CASGGRAVKFSGNTIYF. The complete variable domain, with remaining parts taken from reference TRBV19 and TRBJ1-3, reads DGGITQSPKYLFRKEGQNVTLSCEQNLNHDAMYWYRQDPGQGLRLIYYSQIVNDFQKGDIAEGYSVSREKKESFPLTVTSAQKNPTAFYLCASGGRAVKFSGNTIYFGEGSWLTVV.

This CDR3 is CASKGEGYEQYF. As DNA, the CDR3 is TGTGCCAGCAAAGGGGAGGGCTACGAGCAGTACTTC. V gene TRBV6-1 combines with J gene TRBJ2-7; TRBD2 matches at 7 bases. Germline CDR1 and CDR2: MNHNS and SASEGT. The CDR3 totals 12 residues. J gave up 3 bases and V 7 bases, and 3 bases lay outside the gene matches.

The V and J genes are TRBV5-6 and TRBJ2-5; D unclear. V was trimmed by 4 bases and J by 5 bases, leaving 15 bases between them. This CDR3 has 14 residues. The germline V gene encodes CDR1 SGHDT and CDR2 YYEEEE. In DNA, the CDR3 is TGTGCCAGCAGCCTTTCGCTAGGTGGGGAGACCCAGTACTTC. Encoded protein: CASSLSLGGETQYF.

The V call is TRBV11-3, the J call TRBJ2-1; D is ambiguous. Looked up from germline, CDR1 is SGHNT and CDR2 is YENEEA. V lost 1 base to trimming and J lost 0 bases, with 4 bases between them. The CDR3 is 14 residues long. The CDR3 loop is CASSLGGSYNEQFF. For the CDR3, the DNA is TGTGCCAGCAGCTTAGGGGGCTCCTACAATGAGCAGTTCTTC. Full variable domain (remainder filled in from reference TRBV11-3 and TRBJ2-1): EAGVVQSPRYKIIEKKQPVAFWCNPISGHNTLYWYLQNLGQGPELLIRYENEEAVDDSQLPKDRFSAERLKGVDSTLKIQPAELGDSAVYLCASSLGGSYNEQFFGPGTRLTVL.

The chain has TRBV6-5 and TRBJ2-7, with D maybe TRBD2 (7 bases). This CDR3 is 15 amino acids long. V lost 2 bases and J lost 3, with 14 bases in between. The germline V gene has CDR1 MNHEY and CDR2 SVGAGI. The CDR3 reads CASSYRGGGGYEQYF. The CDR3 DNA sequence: TGTGCCAGCAGTTACCGAGGGGGGGGAGGCTACGAGCAGTACTTC.

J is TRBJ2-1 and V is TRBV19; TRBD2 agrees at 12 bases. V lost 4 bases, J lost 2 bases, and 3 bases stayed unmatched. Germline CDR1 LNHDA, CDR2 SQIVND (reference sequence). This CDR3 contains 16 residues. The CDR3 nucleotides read TGTGCCAGTAGTAGGACTAGCGGGGCCCCCTACAATGAGCAGTTCTTC. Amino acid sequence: CASSRTSGAPYNEQFF.

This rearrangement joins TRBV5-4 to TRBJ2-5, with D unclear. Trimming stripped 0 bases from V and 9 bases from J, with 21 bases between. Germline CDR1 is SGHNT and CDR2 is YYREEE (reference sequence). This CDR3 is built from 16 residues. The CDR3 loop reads CASSLDGSVIPRAQYF. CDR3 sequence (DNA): TGTGCCAGCAGCTTGGACGGCAGCGTCATCCCCCGTGCCCAGTACTTC.

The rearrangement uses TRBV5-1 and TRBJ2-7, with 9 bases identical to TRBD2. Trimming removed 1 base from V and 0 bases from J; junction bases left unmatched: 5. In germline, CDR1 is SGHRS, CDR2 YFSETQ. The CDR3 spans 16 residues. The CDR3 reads CASSLRLAGHSYEQYF. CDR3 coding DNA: TGCGCCAGCAGCTTGCGGCTAGCGGGACACTCCTACGAGCAGTACTTC.

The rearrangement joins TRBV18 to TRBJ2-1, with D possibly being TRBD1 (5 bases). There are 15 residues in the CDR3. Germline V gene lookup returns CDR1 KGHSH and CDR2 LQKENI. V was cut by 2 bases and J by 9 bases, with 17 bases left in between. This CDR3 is CASSPVASGDSEQFF. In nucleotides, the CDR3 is TGTGCCAGCTCACCAGTGGCTTCTGGTGACAGTGAGCAGTTCTTC.